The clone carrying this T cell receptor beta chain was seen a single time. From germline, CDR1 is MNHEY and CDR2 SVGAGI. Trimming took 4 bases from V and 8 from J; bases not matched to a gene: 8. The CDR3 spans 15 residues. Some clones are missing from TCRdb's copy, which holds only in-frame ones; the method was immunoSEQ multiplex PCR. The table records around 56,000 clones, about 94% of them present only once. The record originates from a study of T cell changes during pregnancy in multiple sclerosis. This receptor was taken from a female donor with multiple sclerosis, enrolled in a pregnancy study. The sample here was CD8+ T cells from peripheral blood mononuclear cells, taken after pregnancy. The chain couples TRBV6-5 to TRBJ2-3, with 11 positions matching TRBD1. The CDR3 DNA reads TGTGCCAGCAGTTGGGGACAGGGGGATGGGGGTACGCAGTATTTT. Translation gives CASSWGQGDGGTQYF.